These T cell receptor beta chains were read from a single sample in a study of T-cell memory formation after mild COVID-19. TCRdb fed the 5' RACE reads into MiXCR, producing one record per CDR3 protein. This table holds a few hundred thousand distinct CDR3 sequences, over 9% found once. The sequenced sample was PBMCs or a T cell subset sorted from them (not recorded which). These receptors were collected from a man younger than 30 who had mild COVID-19 (a few samples of this study predate the infection). Cell type and time point are not known. Both conserved end residues are part of each CDR3. The size of a clone is reported for some rows only, either as once, few or many, or as a class for expanded clones.

v_gene	abundance	j_gene	CDR3aa
TRBV5-6	NA	TRBJ1-4	CASSSTPGEGEKLFF
TRBV15	NA	TRBJ1-2	CATSREDRYGYTF
TRBV5-1	many	TRBJ2-3	CASSLTDHTDTQYF
TRBV7-2	many	TRBJ2-2	CASSLYTGELFF
TRBV12-3/TRBV12-4	few	TRBJ2-3	CASSWGSGTQYF
TRBV4-1	NA	TRBJ2-2	CASSSTGGTGELFF
TRBV30	few	TRBJ2-1	CAARGGNNEQFF
TRBV6-4	medium-sized	TRBJ2-1	CASSEAGGSYNEQFF
TRBV12-3/TRBV12-4	few	TRBJ1-4	CASRTDRAGEKLFF
TRBV5-1	NA	TRBJ1-2	CASSLGGEPGYTF